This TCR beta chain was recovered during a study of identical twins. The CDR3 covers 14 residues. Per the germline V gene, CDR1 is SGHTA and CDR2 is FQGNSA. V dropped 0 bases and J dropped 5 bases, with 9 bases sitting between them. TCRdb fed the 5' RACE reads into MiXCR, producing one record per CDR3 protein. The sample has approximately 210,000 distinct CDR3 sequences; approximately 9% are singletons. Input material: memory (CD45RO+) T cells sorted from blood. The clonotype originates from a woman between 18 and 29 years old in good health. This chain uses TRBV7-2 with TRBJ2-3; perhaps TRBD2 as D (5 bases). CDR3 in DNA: TGTGCCAGCAGCTTAGCGTCCCGGGAAGATACGCAGTATTTT. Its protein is CASSLASREDTQYF.